These T cell receptor beta chains were read from a single sample in a study of T cells in Graves' hyperthyroidism and ophthalmopathy. TCRdb itself ran the multiplex PCR reads through MiXCR, one entry per CDR3 protein. The sample has around 500,000 distinct CDR3 sequences, approximately 14% seen once. Sequenced material: blood. The receptors here all came from a woman aged 35 to 49 with Graves' hyperthyroidism. The CDR3 runs from the conserved cysteine through the conserved F or W. D genes are given only for firm matches. Clone size is not always given. Where it is, it says once, few, many or a class for expanded clones.

j_call d_call clone_size v_call cdr3_nt cdr3_aa
TRBJ1-1 TRBD1 many TRBV6-1 TGTGCCAGCAGTGAAGGGGGACAGGGTAAAGCTTTCTTT CASSEGGQGKAFF
TRBJ2-1 TRBD2 many TRBV2 TGTGCCAGCAGGTCCCGGACTAGCGGTGACAATGAGCAGTTCTTC CASRSRTSGDNEQFF
TRBJ2-7 . . TRBV9 TGTGCCAGCAGCGTAGACCTCGGGCCGTTCTACGAGCAGTACTTC CASSVDLGPFYEQYF
TRBJ2-3 . . TRBV6-1 TGTGCCAGCAGGAGGCTGCGGGTGGGACCCCAGCCAGATACGCAGTATTTT CASRRLRVGPQPDTQYF
TRBJ2-7 TRBD2 once TRBV6-1 TGTGCCAGCAGTGAAGCGCTTCCCGGGGGGGGGGGGGGGTACGAGCAGTACTTC CASSEALPGGGGGYEQYF
TRBJ1-2 . few TRBV4-1 TGCGCCAGCAGCCAAGGGGGCAGGGGCCCCGGCTACACCTTC CASSQGGRGPGYTF
TRBJ2-5 TRBD1 once TRBV27 TGTGCCAGCAGTTTCCCGGGACAGGAAGAGACCCAGTACTTC CASSFPGQEETQYF
TRBJ1-1 . . TRBV5-1 TGCGCCAGCAGCTTGGGAGCCGGGACGGTGAACACTGAAGCTTTCTTT CASSLGAGTVNTEAFF
TRBJ1-4 TRBD1 many TRBV4-1 TGCGCCAGCAGCCGTGACAGGGGCACGGATGAAAAACTGTTTTTT CASSRDRGTDEKLFF
TRBJ1-5 TRBD1 many TRBV15 TGTGCCACCAGCACAGACAGGGGGAGTCAGCCCCAGCATTTT CATSTDRGSQPQHF
TRBJ2-2 TRBD2 few TRBV18 TGTGCCAGCTTAGCCGGGACTAGCGGGAACACCGGGGAGCTGTTTTTT CASLAGTSGNTGELFF
TRBJ2-6 TRBD1 many TRBV28 TGTGCCAGCAGCGCCGTCAGGGGGCCTGGGGCCAACGTCCTGACTTTC CASSAVRGPGANVLTF
TRBJ2-7 TRBD2 many TRBV7-6 TGTGCCAGCAGCTCCGGGACTAGCGGGGACTCCTACGAGCAGTACTTC CASSSGTSGDSYEQYF
TRBJ1-6 . many TRBV4-2 TGTGCCAGCAGCCTGGACGGAAATTCACCCCTCCACTTT CASSLDGNSPLHF
TRBJ2-6 TRBD1 . TRBV5-1 TGCGCCAGCAGCTTAAAGGCGGCCGGGACAGAGATCTCTGGGGCCAACGTCCTGACTTTC CASSLKAAGTEISGANVLTF
TRBJ2-3 . many TRBV6-1 TGTGCCAGCAGTTACAGCGCGGGACTCACAGATACGCAGTATTTT CASSYSAGLTDTQYF
TRBJ2-7 TRBD1 many TRBV28 TGTGCCAGCAGTTCTCCGGGACAGGGAAACTCCTACGAGCAGTACTTC CASSSPGQGNSYEQYF
TRBJ1-1 . few TRBV7-8 TGTGCCAGCAGCTCCAGGGAGGGTGTCCGGGGCACTGAAGCTTTCTTT CASSSREGVRGTEAFF
TRBJ2-7 . many TRBV7-3 TGTGCCAGCAGCCCCGCGGGTGATGGCGAGCAGTACTTC CASSPAGDGEQYF
TRBJ2-1 TRBD2 many TRBV7-3 TGTGCCAGCAGCCCCGGGGGTAGCGGGAGTAGACGTGAGCAGTTCTTC CASSPGGSGSRREQFF
TRBJ2-5 . few TRBV5-1 TGCGCCAGCAGTAGGGGTACAGCAGAGACCCAGTACTTC CASSRGTAETQYF
TRBJ2-1 TRBD2 many TRBV30 TGTGCCTGGAGTGCGACTAGCGGGGGCGATGAGCAGTTCTTC CAWSATSGGDEQFF
TRBJ2-6 TRBD1 many TRBV11-2 TGTGCCAGCAGCTTACAAACCGGGACAGTGGACTCTGGGGCCAACGTCCTGACTTTC CASSLQTGTVDSGANVLTF
TRBJ1-1 . many TRBV7-9 TGTGCCAGCAGCTCAGACTATTTGAACACTGAAGCTTTCTTT CASSSDYLNTEAFF
TRBJ1-2 . few TRBV19 TGTGCCAGTAGTATAGGGAGGGACTACTACACCTTC CASSIGRDYYTF
TRBJ2-7 TRBD1 many TRBV28 TGTGCCAGCGTAAAAGTTAACACAGGGGGTAGGGACGAGCAGTACTTC CASVKVNTGGRDEQYF
TRBJ2-6 . few TRBV25-1 TGTGCCAGCAGTAAGACAGGAGGCCTATTCACTGGGGCCAACGTCCTGACTTTC CASSKTGGLFTGANVLTF
TRBJ2-1 TRBD2 . TRBV20-1 TGCAGTGCTAGAAATTTCCTAGCGGGACACAATGAGCAGTTCTTC CSARNFLAGHNEQFF
TRBJ1-1 . many TRBV11-3 TGTGCCAGCAGCTTAGAGGAGTGGAACACTGAAGCTTTCTTT CASSLEEWNTEAFF
TRBJ2-1 . many TRBV3-1 TGTGCCAGCAGCCAGAGAGGAGAGAAGGTCGATGAGCAGTTCTTC CASSQRGEKVDEQFF
TRBJ2-7 . many TRBV3-1 TGTGCCAGCAGCTCTGGATGGTTCGACGAGCAGTACTTC CASSSGWFDEQYF
TRBJ2-1 TRBD2 . TRBV20-1 TGCAGTGCCAGTAGCGGGAGGGTTAATGAGCAGTTCTTC CSASSGRVNEQFF
TRBJ2-5 . . TRBV27 TGTGCCAGCAGGGGGATAGGGTGGGAAGAGACCCCGTACTTC CASRGIGWEETPYF
TRBJ1-1 . many TRBV28 TGTGCCAGCAGTCCCTATATGATGACAGGTCAAAGGAACACTGAAGCTTTCTTT CASSPYMMTGQRNTEAFF
TRBJ1-1 . few TRBV5-1 TGCGCCAGCAGCTTGGCCGGCCTTTTTGAAGCTTTCTTT CASSLAGLFEAFF
TRBJ1-3 . few TRBV4-1 TGCGCCAGCAGCCAAGATAACACAGCTTACACCATATATTTT CASSQDNTAYTIYF
TRBJ2-7 . many TRBV28 TGTGCCAGCAGTGGGGGCTTCTACGAGCAGTACTTC CASSGGFYEQYF
TRBJ2-3 TRBD2 . TRBV5-1 TGCGCCAGCAGCTTGTCTAGCGGGAGACCAGATACGCAGTATTTT CASSLSSGRPDTQYF
TRBJ2-4 TRBD1 many TRBV28 TGTGCCAGCAGTTTCTCAGGGGGCGCGTCCAAAAACATTCAGTACTTC CASSFSGGASKNIQYF
TRBJ1-2 . many TRBV6-6 TGTGCCAGCAGTTACTCTATGTGGGCCCGCGGGGACCATGGCTACACCTTC CASSYSMWARGDHGYTF
TRBJ2-2 TRBD2 many TRBV29-1 TGCAGCGTGGCGGGAGGGTGGAACACCGGGGAGCTGTTTTTT CSVAGGWNTGELFF
TRBJ2-7 TRBD2 many TRBV5-1 TGCGCCAGCAGACCTAGCGGGTCCACCTACGAGCAGTACTTC CASRPSGSTYEQYF
TRBJ1-6 . . TRBV20-1 TGCAGTGCTAGCCGGCAGGGAATCGATAATTCACCCCTCCACTTT CSASRQGIDNSPLHF
TRBJ2-5 . many TRBV7-2 TGTGCCAGCAGCCTAGACGGGTACCAAGAGACCCAGTACTTC CASSLDGYQETQYF
TRBJ2-5 . many TRBV15 TGTGCCACAACTACAGGGACCCAACAGACCCAGTACTTC CATTTGTQQTQYF
TRBJ2-7 TRBD1 many TRBV6-1 TGTGCCAGCAGTCCGAGACAGGGTGTCTACGAGCAGTACTTC CASSPRQGVYEQYF
TRBJ1-1 . few TRBV2 TGTGCCAGCAGTGATATAACAGGCGGCACTGAAGCTTTCTTT CASSDITGGTEAFF
TRBJ1-1 TRBD1 many TRBV6-1 TGTGCCGCGACAGGGTTGACAACTGAAGCTTTCTTT CAATGLTTEAFF
TRBJ2-1 . many TRBV7-2 TGTGCCAGCAGCCAACCAGGGCATCCCGACTACAATGAGCAGTTCTTC CASSQPGHPDYNEQFF
TRBJ2-2 . . TRBV19 TGTGCCAGTTGGGGAGCCGGGGAGCTGTTTTTT CASWGAGELFF
TRBJ1-1 . . TRBV20-1 TGCAGTGCTCAATCCCCTCAGGGAGGGGTTACTGAAGCTTTCTTT CSAQSPQGGVTEAFF
TRBJ2-7 . . TRBV11-3 TGTGCCAGCAGCTCCGAAAACTCTAGAGGCGAGCAGTACTTC CASSSENSRGEQYF
TRBJ1-4 . . TRBV12-3/TRBV12-4 TGTGCCAGCAGGACCGACAGACCTAATGAAAAACTGTTTTTT CASRTDRPNEKLFF
TRBJ2-5 . many TRBV7-9 TGTGCCAGCACCAACTTCAACATACAAGAGACCCAGTACTTC CASTNFNIQETQYF
TRBJ2-7 . many TRBV3-1 TGTGCCAGCAGCCATGGGCAGGCCTCCTACGAGCAGTACTTC CASSHGQASYEQYF
TRBJ2-3 . many TRBV7-9 TGTGCCAGCAGCCATATGACGGGGGAAGATACGCAGTATTTT CASSHMTGEDTQYF
TRBJ2-5 . many TRBV2 TGTGCCAGCAGTGTTAGGTCTAGCGACAAAGAGACCCAGTACTTC CASSVRSSDKETQYF
TRBJ1-3 . few TRBV2 TGTGCCAGCAGTGATACAGGGTTCGGAAACACCATATATTTT CASSDTGFGNTIYF
TRBJ1-1 TRBD1 . TRBV9 TGTGCCAGCGGCCAAGACAGGGGTTCCACTGAAGCTTTCTTT CASGQDRGSTEAFF
TRBJ1-1 . many TRBV28 TGTGCCAGCAGTTTTGATGGGACATCGGTTACTGAAGCTTTCTTT CASSFDGTSVTEAFF